This T cell receptor (beta chain) was sequenced for a study of control samples from healthy donors and cancer patients. Data came from immunoSEQ multiplex PCR; TCRdb stores just in-frame clones and leaves some out. This sample has about 140,000 clones, with over 85% found just once. With 6 bases removed from V and 4 bases from J, the gap between germline ends came to 12 bases. The CDR3 spans 14 residues. The germline V gene has CDR1 MNHEY and CDR2 SMNVEV (reference sequence). The origin of this receptor is a man aged 25-45 years in good health. The material sequenced was blood. The chain employs TRBV27 and TRBJ2-2; TRBD1 or TRBD2 may be the D gene (5 bases each). CDR3 coding DNA: TGTGCCAGCAGAGGGGCGGCGGGCACCGGGGAGCTGTTTTTT. Translated, it gives CASRGAAGTGELFF.